These 21 T cell receptor beta chains were all obtained from the same sample, sequenced in a study of T cell responses to AZD1222 COVID-19 vaccine. The data were produced by immunoSEQ multiplex PCR, yet TCRdb's version contains in-frame clones alone and is incomplete. The profile shows approximately 200,000 clones, approximately 95% of them singletons. The sequencing used peripheral blood, collected 28 days after the second AZD1222 dose. The receptors originated from an adult who received the AZD1222 COVID-19 vaccine.

This rearrangement joins TRBV2 to TRBJ1-2; no firm D call. CDR1 is SNHLY, CDR2 FYNNEI, per germline. The CDR3 sequence is 14 residues long. V was clipped by 2 bases and J by 4 bases, with 11 bases between them. The DNA for the CDR3 is TGTGCCAGCAGTGAATCGTGGGTCAGCTATGGCTACACCTTC. This sequence encodes CASSESWVSYGYTF.

The table lists this clone with a count of one. The genes are TRBV5-1 and TRBJ1-4; 7 nucleotides match TRBD1. The germline gives CDR1 SGHRS, CDR2 YFSETQ. The CDR3 loop spans 15 amino acids. The J segment lost 5 bases and the V segment lost 4 bases, leaving 8 bases of the junction unmatched. The chain's CDR3 is CASSMQTGLNEKLFF. CDR3 coding DNA: TGCGCCAGCAGCATGCAGACAGGGTTAAATGAAAAACTGTTTTTT.

This clone was recorded once. The V call is TRBV6-5, the J call TRBJ1-2; 7 bases align to TRBD1. J was trimmed by 0 bases and V by 8 bases; bases with no gene match: 3. This CDR3 is built from 13 residues. CDR1 and CDR2 (germline): MNHEY, SVGAGI. The CDR3 loop reads CASQGGANYGYTF. The CDR3 region has the DNA TGTGCCAGCCAGGGGGGAGCTAACTATGGCTACACCTTC.

This rearrangement joins TRBV24-1 to TRBJ1-2; D may be TRBD1 (5 bases). Per the germline V gene, CDR1 is KGHDR and CDR2 is SFDVKD. The length of the CDR3 is 14 residues. V was pared by 4 bases and J by 8 bases, with 16 bases between. CDR3 DNA sequence: TGTGCCACCAGTGACTATCAGGGTGCTAACGGCTACACCTTC. Translating it yields CATSDYQGANGYTF.

The V call is TRBV12-3 or TRBV12-4, the J call TRBJ1-4; D is unclear. V gave up 7 bases and J gave up 7 bases, with 13 bases separating them. CDR3 length: 13 residues. In DNA form, the CDR3 reads TGTGCCAGCACCCCGAGACTGGGTGAAAAACTGTTTTTT. This gives the protein CASTPRLGEKLFF.

This clone was counted between two and nine times. The chain links TRBV10-3 to TRBJ1-6, with a tentative D call TRBD1 (6 bases). The CDR3 extends over 13 amino acids. CDR1 is ENHRY, CDR2 SYGVKD, per germline. V was trimmed by 5 bases and J by 6 bases, leaving 8 bases between them. For the CDR3, the DNA is TGTGCCATCAGTACGGACAGTAATTCACCCCTCCACTTT. As protein: CAISTDSNSPLHF.

This chain links TRBV19 with TRBJ1-2, with 9 bases that match TRBD1. Looked up from germline, CDR1 is LNHDA and CDR2 is SQIVND (reference sequence). V shed 7 bases, J shed 4 bases, and the junction held 7 bases outside the gene matches. The CDR3 is 14 amino acids. CDR3 sequence reads: CASMEGQGSYGYTF. Here the CDR3 DNA reads TGTGCCAGTATGGAGGGACAGGGCAGCTATGGCTACACCTTC.

This clone came up once. V and J are TRBV6-5 and TRBJ1-4; D is ambiguous. The V gene lost 5 bases and the J gene lost 8 bases, with 9 bases spanning the gap. Germline loops: CDR1 MNHEY, CDR2 SVGAGI. The CDR3 runs 12 residues. The chain's CDR3 is CASSSIGEKLFF. CDR3 nucleotides: TGTGCCAGCAGTAGTATAGGGGAAAAACTGTTTTTT.

About this clone: At the DNA level, this CDR3 is encoded by other sequences in the same sample as well. This sequence joins TRBV12-3 or TRBV12-4 and TRBJ1-2; the D gene is possibly TRBD1 (5 bases). The CDR3 sequence is 13 residues long. The V and J ends lost 2 bases and 5 bases respectively, with 9 bases between them. The CDR3 nucleotides are TGTGCCAGCAGTTTACGGGGGGGTTATGGCTACACCTTC. It translates to CASSLRGGYGYTF.

V gene TRBV7-9 combines with J gene TRBJ1-4; TRBD1 matches at 10 bases. This CDR3 contains 14 residues. The trim removed 4 bases at V and 7 bases at J, leaving 3 bases unmatched. Germline loops: CDR1 SEHNR, CDR2 FQNEAQ (reference sequence). CDR3 protein: CASSSRQGAEKLFF. CDR3 DNA: TGTGCCAGCAGCTCTCGACAGGGGGCTGAAAAACTGTTTTTT.

This sequence joins TRBV25-1 and TRBJ2-1, with D possibly matching TRBD1 (5 bases). V lost 2 bases and J lost 1, with 9 bases in between. CDR1 is MGHDK, CDR2 SYGVNS, per germline. The CDR3 loop spans 15 amino acids. CDR3 loop: CASSEQGLSYNEQFF. CDR3 nucleotides: TGTGCCAGCAGTGAACAGGGATTATCCTACAATGAGCAGTTCTTC.

The table lists this clone with a few counts. The rearrangement joins TRBV7-9 to TRBJ1-5; the match to TRBD1 covers 8 bases. There are 14 residues in the CDR3. V lost 5 bases and J lost 4; bases outside the gene matches: 4. CDR1 SEHNR and CDR2 FQNEAQ come from the germline V gene (reference sequence). The CDR3 DNA reads as TGTGCCAGCAGCCGGGGACAGGAAAATCAGCCCCAGCATTTT. Encoded protein: CASSRGQENQPQHF.

The chain is built from TRBV3-1 (or the pseudogene TRBV3-2) and TRBJ2-5, with TRBD2 matching over 15 bases. J gave up 5 bases and V 4 bases, and 5 bases lay outside the gene matches. This CDR3 is 16 amino acids long. CDR1 is LGHDT, CDR2 YNNKEL, per germline (reference sequence). The CDR3 DNA is TGTGCCAGCAGCCGGGGACTAGCGGGGGGTAGGGAGACCCAGTACTTC. Its translation is CASSRGLAGGRETQYF.

The chain links TRBV12-3 or TRBV12-4 to TRBJ1-5; 8 bases line up with TRBD1. This CDR3 spans 13 amino acids. The J segment lost 7 bases and the V segment lost 6 bases, leaving 5 bases of the junction unmatched. CDR3 residues: CASSLTGDQPQHF. CDR3 in DNA: TGTGCCAGCAGCCTGACAGGGGACCAGCCCCAGCATTTT.

The chain employs TRBV6-4 and TRBJ1-1; TRBD1 aligns across 12 bases. The CDR3 sequence is 13 residues long. V shed 6 bases and J 7 bases; nucleotides not matched to a gene: 3. Germline loops: CDR1 MRHNA, CDR2 SNTAGT. CDR3 in amino acids: CASSRDRGLEAFF. The CDR3 nucleotides are TGTGCCAGCAGCCGGGACAGGGGGCTTGAAGCTTTCTTT.

The chain employs TRBV7-2 and TRBJ2-7; weak D call: TRBD2 (6 bases). Trimming pared 6 bases from V and 3 bases from J, leaving 24 bases between. This CDR3 region has 17 residues. CDR1 is SGHTA and CDR2 is FQGNSA in the germline V gene. The CDR3 reads CASSLEPGGGRNYEQYF. DNA for the CDR3: TGTGCCAGCAGTCTTGAGCCTGGGGGAGGCAGAAACTACGAGCAGTACTTC.

The chain uses TRBV19 and TRBJ1-1; D may be TRBD1 (5 bases). V was trimmed by 10 bases and J by 4 bases, leaving 19 bases between them. The CDR3 has 14 amino acids. The germline CDR1 and CDR2 sequences are LNHDA and SQIVND (reference sequence). CDR3 nucleotides: TGTGCCACTACCGACCTCGGAGGGACCACTGAAGCTTTCTTT. It is translated as CATTDLGGTTEAFF.

The V gene is TRBV24-1, the J gene TRBJ2-7, with 8 bases lining up with TRBD1. V shed 3 bases and J 4 bases; nucleotides not matched to a gene: 13. CDR1 and CDR2 from the germline V gene are KGHDR and SFDVKD. The CDR3 is made up of 17 amino acids. The CDR3 sequence is CATSDLEQGQARYEQYF. The CDR3 DNA reads TGTGCCACCAGTGATCTCGAGCAGGGACAGGCTCGGTACGAGCAGTACTTC.

The chain uses TRBV3-1 (or the pseudogene TRBV3-2) and TRBJ2-7, with 10 bases aligning to TRBD1. The V gene end was trimmed by 4 bases and the J gene end by 5 bases; junction bases not matched to a gene: 5. In germline, CDR1 is LGHDT, CDR2 YNNKEL (reference sequence). This CDR3 has 14 amino acids. The CDR3 DNA sequence: TGTGCCAGCAGCCGACAGGGGGCGCCGAACGAGCAGTACTTC. This encodes CASSRQGAPNEQYF.

This chain connects TRBV24-1 to TRBJ2-6; either TRBD1 or TRBD2 may fit D (5 bases each). V shed 4 bases and J shed 4 bases, with 13 bases lying between them. This CDR3 spans 16 amino acids. Per germline, CDR1 KGHDR and CDR2 SFDVKD. CDR3 sequence (DNA): TGTGCCACCAGTGACCGGCCCGGGGCCGGGGCCAACGTCCTGACTTTC. Translation gives CATSDRPGAGANVLTF.

Of note for this clone: This specimen includes other DNA sequences encoding the same CDR3. The chain links TRBV19 to TRBJ2-6; D perhaps matches TRBD1 (6 bases). There are 15 residues in the CDR3. The ends were cut back, 3 bases at V and 4 bases at J, with 10 bases in the middle. The germline CDR1 and CDR2 sequences are LNHDA and SQIVND (reference sequence). CDR3 in amino acids: CASSIQGSGANVLTF. The CDR3 region has the DNA TGTGCCAGTAGTATTCAGGGGAGCGGGGCCAACGTCCTGACTTTC.